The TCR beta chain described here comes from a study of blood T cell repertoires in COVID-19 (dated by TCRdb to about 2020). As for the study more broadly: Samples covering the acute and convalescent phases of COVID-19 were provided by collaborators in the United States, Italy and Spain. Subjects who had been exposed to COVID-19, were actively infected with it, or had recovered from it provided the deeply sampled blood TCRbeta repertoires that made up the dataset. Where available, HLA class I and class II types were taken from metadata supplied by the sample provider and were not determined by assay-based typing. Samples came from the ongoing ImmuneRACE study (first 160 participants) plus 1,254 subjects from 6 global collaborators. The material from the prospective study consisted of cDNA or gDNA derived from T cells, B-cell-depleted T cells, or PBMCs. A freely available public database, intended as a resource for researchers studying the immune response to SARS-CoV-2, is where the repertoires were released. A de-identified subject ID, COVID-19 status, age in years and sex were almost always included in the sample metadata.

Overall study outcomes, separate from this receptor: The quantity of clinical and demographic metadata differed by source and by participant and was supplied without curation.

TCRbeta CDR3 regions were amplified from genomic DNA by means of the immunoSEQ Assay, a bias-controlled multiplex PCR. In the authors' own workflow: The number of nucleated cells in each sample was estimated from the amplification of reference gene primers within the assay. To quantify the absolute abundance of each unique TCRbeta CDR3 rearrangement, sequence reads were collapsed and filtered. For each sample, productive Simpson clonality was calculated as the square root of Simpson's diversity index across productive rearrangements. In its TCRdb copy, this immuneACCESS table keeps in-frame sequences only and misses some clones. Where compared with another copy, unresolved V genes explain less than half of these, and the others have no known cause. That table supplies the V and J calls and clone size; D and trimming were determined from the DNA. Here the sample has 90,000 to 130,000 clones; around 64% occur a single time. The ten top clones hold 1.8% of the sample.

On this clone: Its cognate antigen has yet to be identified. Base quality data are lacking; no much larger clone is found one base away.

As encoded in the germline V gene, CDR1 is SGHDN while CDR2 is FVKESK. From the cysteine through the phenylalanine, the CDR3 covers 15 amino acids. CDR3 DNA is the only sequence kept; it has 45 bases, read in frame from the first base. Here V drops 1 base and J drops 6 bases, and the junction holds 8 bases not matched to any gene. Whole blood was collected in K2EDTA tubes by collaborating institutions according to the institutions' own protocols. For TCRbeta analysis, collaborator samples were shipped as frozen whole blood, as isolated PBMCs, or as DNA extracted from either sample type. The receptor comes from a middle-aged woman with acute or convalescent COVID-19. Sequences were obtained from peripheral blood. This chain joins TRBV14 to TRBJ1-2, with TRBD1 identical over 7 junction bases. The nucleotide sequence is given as TGTGCCAGCAGCCAAGGAGGGACAGCTAGTGATGGCTACACCTTC. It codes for CASSQGGTASDGYTF.